Here is one T cell receptor beta chain with its context. Its cognate antigen is unknown. This sample stems from a study of monozygotic twins with inflammatory bowel disease. Study conclusions and caveats: Against healthy co-twins, IBD patients had lower TCRbeta diversity (measured by inverse Simpson).

The germline V gene encodes CDR1 SEHNR and CDR2 FQNEAQ (reference sequence). CDR3 length: 16 amino acids. cDNA was made in eight separate reactions per sample. UMIs bearing a 6-nucleotide sample barcode were added through template switching. For each CDR3 protein, TCRdb gives one entry from its re-call of the 5' RACE reads, without DNA. Recorded here are about 330,000 distinct CDR3 sequences; the top ten clones represent roughly 2%. This chain joins TRBV7-9 and TRBJ2-1; the D call of TRBD1 rests on TCRdb alone, since no DNA is present to check it. The source of this sequence is a human donor with ulcerative colitis or Crohn's disease, or a healthy co-twin of an affected twin (not recorded which). The source material was blood. The CDR3 protein is CASSAPTGGLYNEQFF.